A selection of T cell receptor beta chains follows, all from one sample in a study of cytomegalovirus exposure and HLA in healthy donors. Sequenced by immunoSEQ multiplex PCR; TCRdb stores in-frame clones only, minus some. The table has under 150,000 clones, 80% seen once. The sequenced sample consisted of PBMCs. The source of these receptors is a man aged 45-65 years in good health and CMV-seronegative. CDR3s include the opening cysteine and the closing phenylalanine or tryptophan. The D gene is left open where the match is weak. Not every row has a clone size; where given, it reads once, few, many or a size class.

clone_size	j_call	v_call	d_call	cdr3_nt	cdr3_aa
-	TRBJ2-3	TRBV4-1	-	TGCGCCAGCAGTCAAGTAAGGGGATTCACAGATACGCAGTATTTT	CASSQVRGFTDTQYF
-	TRBJ1-6	TRBV2	-	TGTGCCAGCAGGGCCGACAGCACCCTGTCACCCCTCCACTTT	CASRADSTLSPLHF
-	TRBJ1-5	TRBV7-8	TRBD1	TGTGCCAGCAGCTTAGAGGCGACAGGGAACAATCAGCCCCAGCATTTT	CASSLEATGNNQPQHF
-	TRBJ1-2	TRBV30	-	TGTGCCTGGGGGGGGAGAGGCCTGAACTATGGCTACACCTTC	CAWGGRGLNYGYTF
-	TRBJ2-2	TRBV6-5	-	TGTGCCAGCAGCCGGGGGGCGGGTGGGACCGGGGAGCTGTTTTTT	CASSRGAGGTGELFF
-	TRBJ2-4	TRBV9	-	TGTGCCAGCAGCGTAGGGGCGGGCGCGACCAAAAACATTCAGTACTTC	CASSVGAGATKNIQYF
-	TRBJ1-6	TRBV29-1	TRBD1	TGCAGCGTTCGGACAGGGGATAATTCACCCCTCCACTTT	CSVRTGDNSPLHF
-	TRBJ2-2	TRBV6-4	-	TGTGCCAGCAGTGGCCAGGCCGCCGGGGAGCTGTTTTTT	CASSGQAAGELFF
few	TRBJ2-7	TRBV15	TRBD1	TGTGCCACCAGCAGGGACAGGGTCTCCTACGAGCAGTACTTC	CATSRDRVSYEQYF
-	TRBJ2-1	TRBV19	TRBD1	TGTGCCAGTAGTATAGAGGGGACAGGGCAGGGGAATGAGCAGTTCTTC	CASSIEGTGQGNEQFF
-	TRBJ1-2	TRBV2	-	TGTGCCAGCTCCCTTTTATATGGCTACACCTTC	CASSLLYGYTF
-	TRBJ1-1	TRBV5-1	-	TGCGCCAGCAGCTTGGAGGGAGATTGGAACACTGAAGCTTTCTTT	CASSLEGDWNTEAFF
-	TRBJ2-5	TRBV30	TRBD2	TGTGCCTGGAGTCCGACTAGCGGGATGGGGGAGACCCAGTACTTC	CAWSPTSGMGETQYF
-	TRBJ2-1	TRBV7-7	TRBD2	TGTGCTAGCAGCTTAGGGGATAGCGGGAGGGTGAATGAGCAGTTCTTC	CASSLGDSGRVNEQFF
-	TRBJ1-4	TRBV2	-	TGTGCCAGCAGCCCGACAGCTAATAATGAAAAACTGTTTTTT	CASSPTANNEKLFF
-	TRBJ2-7	TRBV21-1	-	TGTGCCAGCAGCCTAGTGACTAGTGACTCCTACGAGCAGTACTTC	CASSLVTSDSYEQYF
-	TRBJ1-1	TRBV7-8	TRBD1	TGTGCCAGCAGCCTAGGGACAGTATCCACTGAAGCTTTCTTT	CASSLGTVSTEAFF
-	TRBJ2-3	TRBV4-1	-	TGCGCCAGCAGCCAAAGCCGTGGAGGGACCCTCACAGATACGCAGTATTTT	CASSQSRGGTLTDTQYF
-	TRBJ1-4	TRBV19	-	TGTGCCAGTAGTATAGGCCTCCAGGGGCAGGGAGAAAAACTGTTTTTT	CASSIGLQGQGEKLFF
-	TRBJ2-5	TRBV7-2	TRBD1	TGTGCCAGCAGCTTTTTTGGGACAGAAGAGACCCAGTACTTC	CASSFFGTEETQYF
-	TRBJ1-6	TRBV30	TRBD1	TGTGCCTGGAGTTCGAGACAGGGAGATTCACCCCTCCACTTT	CAWSSRQGDSPLHF
-	TRBJ2-3	TRBV5-4	TRBD2	TGTGCCAGCAGCTTGGGTGGGGGAATAGCGGGGGGGAGCACAGATACGCAGTATTTT	CASSLGGGIAGGSTDTQYF
-	TRBJ1-1	TRBV7-6	-	TGTGCCAGCAGCTTAAAGGGTCCGGACACTGAGGCTTTCTTT	CASSLKGPDTEAFF
-	TRBJ2-5	TRBV30	TRBD1	TGTGCCTGGAGTTCGGACAGGTCCAGCCAAGAGACCCAGTACTTC	CAWSSDRSSQETQYF
-	TRBJ2-2	TRBV19	TRBD1	TGTGCCAGTAGTCCAGCAGGGACAGACACCGGGGAGCTGTTTTTT	CASSPAGTDTGELFF
-	TRBJ1-4	TRBV28	-	TGTGCCAGCAGTTTAGGGGGGGTACGGGGTGAAAAACTGTTTTTT	CASSLGGVRGEKLFF
-	TRBJ1-6	TRBV7-9	TRBD1	TGTGCCAGCAGCTTAGCGGCAGGGGGCGCGGGCTCCTATAATTCACCCCTCCACTTT	CASSLAAGGAGSYNSPLHF
-	TRBJ2-7	TRBV5-4	-	TGTGCCAGCAGCCTTTACGAGCAGTACTTC	CASSLYEQYF
-	TRBJ2-2	TRBV2	-	TGTGCCAGCACCGACACCGGGGAGCTGTTTTTT	CASTDTGELFF
-	TRBJ2-1	TRBV30	TRBD1	TGTGCCTGGTTGGGACAGCGCTTTGAGCAGTTCTTC	CAWLGQRFEQFF